A single sample gave rise to the 21 T cell receptor beta chains below, sequenced in a study of T-cell reconstitution after alpha-beta-depleted transplantation in children. Library preparation (for TCRbeta) was performed with unique molecular identifiers. TCRdb reanalysed the PCR reads using MiXCR and keeps one entry per CDR3 protein. In the table there are fewer than 550,000 distinct CDR3 sequences, over 9.5% of which are singletons. Sequencing was performed on PBMCs, mostly from graft donor cells, taken 180 days after TCRalphabeta/CD19-depleted stem cell transplant. The source of these receptors is a female patient aged 2-9 years who had a stem cell transplant for aplastic anemia, so the T cells may come from the graft donor.

The chain is built from TRBV29-1 and TRBJ2-7, with 8 bases matching TRBD1. Germline values: CDR1 SQVTM, CDR2 ANQGSEA. Trimming at V came to 4 bases and at J to 3 bases, leaving 8 bases not matched to a gene. The CDR3 runs 14 residues. CDR3 in DNA: TGCAGCGTTGGTAGCCGGGACAGGCTCTACGAGCAGTACTTC. Its translation is CSVGSRDRLYEQYF.

The chain uses TRBV29-1 and TRBJ2-1; no clear D gene. The germline CDR1 and CDR2 sequences are SQVTM and ANQGSEA. The CDR3 spans 16 residues. The ends were cut back, 0 bases at V and 0 bases at J, with 12 bases in the middle. Here the CDR3 reads CSVEDLGHSSYNEQFF. The CDR3 nucleotides read TGCAGCGTTGAAGATCTGGGCCATAGCTCCTACAATGAGCAGTTCTTC.

In this sample, this clonotype turned up many times. The rearrangement joins TRBV18 to TRBJ1-1; maybe TRBD1 (5 bases). V was pared by 6 bases and J by 4 bases, with 21 bases between. In germline, CDR1 is KGHSH, CDR2 LQKENI. This CDR3 has 16 residues. CDR3 amino acids: CASSPTGTVESTEAFF. In nucleotides, the CDR3 is TGTGCCAGCTCTCCAACCGGGACGGTGGAGAGCACTGAAGCTTTCTTT. Drawing the rest from reference TRBV18 and TRBJ1-1, the complete variable domain is NAGVMQNPRHLVRRRGQEARLRCSPMKGHSHVYWYRQLPEEGLKFMVYLQKENIIDESGMPKERFSAEFPKEGPSILRIQQVVRGDSAAYFCASSPTGTVESTEAFFGQGTRLTVV.

This clonotype was counted only a few times. The V and J genes are TRBV6-1 and TRBJ1-1; D unresolved. Germline V gene lookup returns CDR1 MNHNS and CDR2 SASEGT. The CDR3 runs to 13 residues. Trimming removed 8 bases at V and 3 bases at J, with 13 bases between. The CDR3: CASAPRGYTEAFF. The CDR3 bases are TGTGCCAGCGCCCCTCGAGGTTACACTGAAGCTTTCTTT.

The chain carries TRBV6-1 and TRBJ2-2; 10 nucleotides line up with TRBD1. The length of the CDR3 is 14 residues. V shed 6 bases and J 8 bases; nucleotides not matched to a gene: 6. Germline V gives CDR1 MNHNS, CDR2 SASEGT. The CDR3 sequence is CASSRDRGSGELFF. The CDR3, as DNA: TGTGCCAGCAGCCGGGACAGGGGTTCAGGGGAGCTGTTTTTT.

The gene calls are TRBV20-1 and TRBJ1-5; D is unclear. This CDR3 contains 15 residues. V lost 3 bases, J lost 0 bases, and 12 bases lay in between. The germline V gene has CDR1 DFQATT and CDR2 SNEGSKA (reference sequence). CDR3 nucleotide sequence: TGCAGTGCTAGGGCCAGCATTAATAGCAATCAGCCCCAGCATTTT. It yields the protein CSARASINSNQPQHF.

The chain joins TRBV19 to TRBJ1-1; D might be TRBD1 (5 bases). CDR3 length equals 11 residues. Trimming left V 5 bases short and J 11 bases short, with 12 bases between. Germline V lookup: CDR1 LNHDA, CDR2 SQIVND (reference sequence). The CDR3 DNA reads TGTGCCAGTAGTCCCAGGGTGGGGGCTTTCTTT. Amino acids: CASSPRVGAFF.

There are many counts of this clonotype. V is TRBV12-3 or TRBV12-4 and J is TRBJ1-1; no reliable D call. V lost 6 bases to trimming and J lost 4 bases, with 12 bases between them. The CDR3 has 13 residues. The CDR3 reads CASSREEFTEAFF. The CDR3 coding sequence is TGTGCCAGCAGCCGGGAGGAATTCACTGAAGCTTTCTTT.

This clonotype has more than one count but fewer than ten. The chain couples TRBV7-9 to TRBJ1-1; D gene uncertain. From germline, CDR1 is SEHNR and CDR2 FQNEAQ (reference sequence). The germline V and J ends were trimmed by 5 bases and 0 bases, with 13 bases remaining between them. CDR3 length: 15 residues. CDR3 nucleotide sequence: TGTGCCAGCAGCCCGACACTGTCCATGAACACTGAAGCTTTCTTT. This codes for CASSPTLSMNTEAFF.

In its sample, this clonotype was seen many times. J is TRBJ2-1 and V is TRBV29-1; possibly TRBD2 for D (5 bases). The V gene's germline CDR1 is SQVTM and CDR2 ANQGSEA. V was clipped by 4 bases and J by 8 bases, with 21 bases between them. This CDR3 has 15 amino acids. The CDR3 region is CSVGVRGQVTDEQFF. CDR3 sequence (DNA): TGCAGCGTTGGGGTTAGAGGGCAAGTTACGGATGAGCAGTTCTTC.

The V and J genes are TRBV7-9 and TRBJ1-1; maybe TRBD1 (6 bases). Germline V gene lookup returns CDR1 SEHNR and CDR2 FQNEAQ (reference sequence). V was trimmed by 5 bases and J by 10 bases, leaving 14 bases between them. The CDR3 is made up of 12 amino acids. CDR3 sequence reads: CASSHSEGGAFF. The CDR3 DNA is TGTGCCAGCAGCCACTCGGAGGGGGGAGCTTTCTTT.

The J gene is TRBJ2-7, the V gene TRBV15; no clear D gene. The CDR3 consists of 13 residues. Trimming stripped 4 bases from V and 2 bases from J, with 9 bases between. CDR1 and CDR2 (germline): LNHNV, YYDKDF (reference sequence). The CDR3 here is CATSIRHPYEQYF. In nucleotides, the CDR3 is TGTGCCACCAGCATAAGACACCCCTACGAGCAGTACTTC.

V usage is TRBV5-1 and J usage is TRBJ2-7, with D perhaps assigned TRBD1 or TRBD2 (5 bases each). CDR1 is SGHRS, CDR2 YFSETQ, per germline. V lost 0 bases and J lost 6, with 10 bases in between. The CDR3 totals 13 residues. The CDR3 DNA sequence: TGCGCCAGCAGCTTGGCCCCGGGGCCCGAGCAGTACGTC. Its protein product is CASSLAPGPEQYV.

This clonotype was counted only a few times. This chain uses TRBV10-3 with TRBJ2-1; a possible D gene is TRBD1 (6 bases). Trimming shortened V by 3 bases and J by 9 bases, and 18 bases separated the two germline ends. CDR3 length: 15 amino acids. Germline V lookup: CDR1 ENHRY, CDR2 SYGVKD. CDR3 sequence: CAISEGGVWVGEQFF. As DNA, the CDR3 is TGTGCCATCAGTGAAGGGGGAGTTTGGGTGGGTGAGCAGTTCTTC.

The V gene is TRBV29-1, the J gene TRBJ2-7; the D is unclear. Germline CDR1 reads SQVTM; CDR2 reads ANQGSEA. Trimming shortened V by 4 bases and J by 4 bases, and 20 bases separated the two germline ends. The CDR3 has 15 residues. The chain's CDR3 is CSVGGQNPLSYEQYF. CDR3 in DNA: TGCAGCGTTGGTGGTCAGAATCCTTTATCTTACGAGCAGTACTTC.

The V call is TRBV15, the J call TRBJ2-1, with D possibly TRBD2 on 6 matching bases. The CDR3 is 15 amino acids. Germline V gene data show CDR1 as LNHNV and CDR2 as YYDKDF (reference sequence). Between the trimmed V and J ends, which lost 1 base and 0 bases, there was a span of 7 bases. In DNA form, the CDR3 reads TGTGCCACCAGCAGAGTGCGGGGCTCCTACAATGAGCAGTTCTTC. Translation gives CATSRVRGSYNEQFF.

This clonotype was found a few times. CDR3 sequence: CSVESDVGFSEQYF. In nucleotides, the CDR3 is TGCAGCGTTGAAAGTGACGTAGGCTTTTCCGAGCAGTACTTC. This chain uses TRBV29-1 with TRBJ2-7; D uncertain. Germline V lookup: CDR1 SQVTM, CDR2 ANQGSEA. V dropped 2 bases and J dropped 6 bases, with 17 bases sitting between them. CDR3 size: 14 residues.

This chain connects TRBV20-1 to TRBJ2-4; D unclear. Germline assignment: CDR1 DFQATT and CDR2 SNEGSKA (reference sequence). The CDR3 runs 12 residues. V was pared by 6 bases and J by 1 base, with 7 bases between. The chain's CDR3 is CSAPGAKNIQYF. In DNA, the CDR3 is TGCAGTGCGCCCGGGGCCAAAAACATTCAGTACTTC.

The chain uses TRBV20-1 and TRBJ2-3, with D tentatively TRBD1 (5 bases). Per germline, CDR1 DFQATT and CDR2 SNEGSKA (reference sequence). CDR3 length: 15 residues. Between the trimmed V and J ends, which lost 2 bases and 1 base, there was a span of 13 bases. For the CDR3, the DNA is TGCAGTGCTAGAAATCTCAGGGCGGGCACAGATACGCAGTATTTT. This gives the protein CSARNLRAGTDTQYF.

The rearrangement joins TRBV7-9 to TRBJ2-3, with D uncertain. Trimming shortened V by 6 bases and J by 4 bases, and 14 bases separated the two germline ends. Germline lookup yields CDR1 SEHNR and CDR2 FQNEAQ (reference sequence). This CDR3 region has 14 residues. CDR3: CASRRTRVPDTQYF. As DNA, the CDR3 is TGTGCCAGCAGGCGTACTCGGGTTCCAGATACGCAGTATTTT.

This clonotype was seen only a few times. V and J are TRBV5-1 and TRBJ1-1; no clear D. In germline, CDR1 is SGHRS, CDR2 YFSETQ. The V and J ends lost 1 base and 6 bases respectively, with 19 bases between them. This CDR3 is built from 16 residues. The CDR3 loop reads CASSLSLRGVGPEAFF. DNA of the CDR3: TGCGCCAGCAGCTTGTCCCTGCGCGGGGTCGGCCCTGAAGCTTTCTTT.